A single sample gave rise to the 28 T cell receptor beta chains below, sequenced in a study of blood T cell repertoires in COVID-19. Libraries were prepared by immunoSEQ multiplex PCR; TCRdb keeps only in-frame clonotypes and omits some of them. The profile shows more than 200,000 clones, roughly 87% of them singletons. Sequenced sample: PBMCs or T cells enriched from blood (not recorded which). These TCRs come from a woman aged 25-40 years with acute COVID-19.

This rearrangement joins TRBV27 to TRBJ2-1; tentatively, D is TRBD1 (6 bases). V was shortened by 6 bases and J by 9 bases, with 18 bases between the two germline ends. This CDR3 is built from 14 residues. Germline loops: CDR1 MNHEY, CDR2 SMNVEV (reference sequence). The CDR3 coding sequence is TGTGCCAGCAGCAATTCGAGGTCAGGGGTTGAGCAGTTCTTC. This encodes CASSNSRSGVEQFF.

The V call is TRBV6-2 or TRBV6-3, the J call TRBJ2-1; 10 nucleotides line up with TRBD2. CDR1 is MNHEY and CDR2 is SVGEGT in the germline V gene. CDR3 length: 14 residues. V was clipped by 2 bases and J by 7 bases; unmatched bases: 2. Here the CDR3 DNA reads TGTGCCAGCAGTTACAGCGGGAGGGGTAATGAGCAGTTCTTC. Amino acids: CASSYSGRGNEQFF.

V usage is TRBV5-4 and J usage is TRBJ2-7; D possibly corresponds to TRBD2 (7 bases). CDR3 size: 19 residues. V was pared by 1 base and J by 4 bases, with 27 bases between. Germline lookup yields CDR1 SGHNT and CDR2 YYREEE (reference sequence). CDR3 region: CASSLTQKGGLPIRYEQYF. The CDR3 DNA reads TGTGCCAGCAGCTTGACACAAAAGGGGGGACTACCGATAAGATACGAGCAGTACTTC.

This clone was seen a single time. The rearrangement joins TRBV7-9 to TRBJ2-5; maybe TRBD2 (5 bases). V dropped 5 bases and J dropped 10 bases, with 11 bases sitting between them. This CDR3 spans 11 amino acids. Looked up from germline, CDR1 is SEHNR and CDR2 is FQNEAQ (reference sequence). The CDR3 loop is CASSPREGQYF. The DNA of the CDR3 is TGTGCCAGCAGCCCCCGAGAGGGCCAGTACTTC.

The J gene is TRBJ2-7, the V gene TRBV18; D perhaps matches TRBD1 (6 bases). This CDR3 has 13 amino acids. Between the trimmed V and J ends, which lost 5 bases and 7 bases, there was a span of 15 bases. Germline assignment: CDR1 KGHSH and CDR2 LQKENI. The CDR3 DNA sequence: TGTGCCAGCTCAGCGGACAGTTCTAGGGAGCAGTACTTC. Protein product: CASSADSSREQYF.

The J gene is TRBJ2-3, the V gene TRBV10-1, with 7 bases aligning to TRBD2. V trimming: 0 bases; J trimming: 5 bases; junction bases outside the gene matches: 8. The CDR3 sequence is 16 residues long. The V gene's germline CDR1 is WNHNN and CDR2 SYGVQD (reference sequence). Here the CDR3 DNA reads TGCGCCAGCAGTGAGTCGATCGGCAGGGAGGGAGATACGCAGTATTTT. Protein product: CASSESIGREGDTQYF.

This clone was found once. The V gene is TRBV7-9, the J gene TRBJ2-5; the match to TRBD1 covers 7 bases. J gave up 5 bases and V 5 bases, and 14 bases lay outside the gene matches. This CDR3 is built from 16 residues. Per germline, CDR1 SEHNR and CDR2 FQNEAQ (reference sequence). For the CDR3, the DNA is TGTGCCAGCAGCGCTCCGGGACAGCACTTCCTCGAGACCCAGTACTTC. Its translation is CASSAPGQHFLETQYF.

The chain combines TRBV27 with TRBJ2-1; D may be TRBD2 (7 bases). Germline V gene sequence: CDR1 MNHEY, CDR2 SMNVEV (reference sequence). Trimming stripped 8 bases from V and 0 bases from J, with 17 bases between. The CDR3 totals 16 residues. CDR3 loop: CASFPGGATSYNEQFF. The CDR3 coding sequence is TGTGCCAGCTTCCCTGGGGGGGCTACCTCCTACAATGAGCAGTTCTTC.

This chain uses TRBV5-6 with TRBJ2-5; possibly TRBD2 for D (5 bases). The germline V gene has CDR1 SGHDT and CDR2 YYEEEE. The V and J ends lost 1 base and 5 bases respectively, with 15 bases between them. The CDR3 covers 15 residues. CDR3 amino acids: CASSLPRGSAETQYF. The CDR3 coding sequence is TGTGCCAGCAGCTTGCCCCGGGGTTCCGCCGAGACCCAGTACTTC.

The chain carries TRBV5-1 and TRBJ1-2; D may be TRBD1 (5 bases). The CDR3 runs to 12 residues. Germline CDR1 is SGHRS and CDR2 is YFSETQ. Trimming took 4 bases from V and 10 from J, leaving 14 bases between them. CDR3 in DNA: TGCGCCAGCAGCAATCCGGGCAGGGACTACACCTTC. Translated, it gives CASSNPGRDYTF.

CDR3: CASRPGTTPPNTEAFF. CDR3 nucleotide sequence: TGTGCCAGCAGACCCGGGACAACCCCCCCGAACACTGAAGCTTTCTTT. The chain is built from TRBV7-3 and TRBJ1-1; D may be TRBD1 (6 bases). This CDR3 spans 16 amino acids. Germline CDR1 SGHTA, CDR2 FQGTGA. V was trimmed by 6 bases and J by 1 base, leaving 18 bases between them.

This chain uses TRBV28 with TRBJ1-4; 8 bases line up with TRBD1. Germline V lookup: CDR1 MDHEN, CDR2 SYDVKM. V gave up 5 bases and J gave up 5 bases; unmatched junction bases: 7. The length of the CDR3 is 15 residues. CDR3 protein: CASSPGQGPNEKLFF. CDR3 sequence (DNA): TGTGCCAGCAGTCCCGGACAGGGACCCAATGAAAAACTGTTTTTT.

This sequence joins TRBV7-6 and TRBJ1-5; the D gene is possibly TRBD1 (6 bases). The germline V and J ends were trimmed by 5 bases and 4 bases, with 15 bases remaining between them. Germline V CDR1 and CDR2: SGHVS, FNYEAQ. The CDR3 totals 15 residues. The CDR3 loop reads CASSLSEDRNQPQHF. The CDR3 DNA is TGTGCCAGCAGCCTGTCAGAGGACAGAAATCAGCCCCAGCATTTT.

The rearrangement uses TRBV19 and TRBJ2-1; the match to TRBD2 covers 11 bases. CDR1 and CDR2 from the germline V gene are LNHDA and SQIVND (reference sequence). The CDR3 totals 17 residues. The V segment lost 5 bases and the J segment 9 bases; nucleotides outside the gene matches: 15. The CDR3 DNA reads TGTGCCAGTAGTCCCCCCCAGCGCACTAGCGGGAGAGGTGAGCAGTTCTTC. It codes for CASSPPQRTSGRGEQFF.

The rearrangement uses TRBV29-1 and TRBJ1-2, with 8 bases aligning to TRBD1. The CDR3 spans 13 residues. Germline V gene sequence: CDR1 SQVTM, CDR2 ANQGSEA. The J segment lost 8 bases and the V segment lost 4 bases, leaving 9 bases of the junction unmatched. The CDR3, as DNA: TGCAGCGTTGTGAGAGGACAGGGTGCGGGCTACACCTTC. It is translated as CSVVRGQGAGYTF.

This chain connects TRBV12-2 to TRBJ2-7; no DNA check was done on the table's D call, TRBD2. TRBV12-2 is a known pseudogene. This CDR3 comprises 16 residues. The CDR3 sequence is CASRLVGGGVSYEQYF. DNA for the CDR3: TGTGCAAGTCGCTTAGTGGGCGGGGGGGTCTCCTACGAGCAGTACTTC.

CDR3 sequence (DNA): TGTGCCAGCAGCCCCCGTACAGATACGCAGTATTTT. Its protein is CASSPRTDTQYF. The chain recombines TRBV13 with TRBJ2-3; no reliable D call. The germline gives CDR1 PRHDT, CDR2 FYEKMQ (reference sequence). Trimming removed 5 bases at V and 3 bases at J, with 6 bases between. CDR3 length: 12 amino acids.

This chain uses TRBV7-9 with TRBJ2-2; 10 bases line up with TRBD1. J lost 7 bases, V lost 5 bases, and 13 bases had no gene match. The germline V gene encodes CDR1 SEHNR and CDR2 FQNEAQ (reference sequence). This CDR3 is built from 17 residues. The DNA of the CDR3 is TGTGCCAGCAGCCAACCCGAGACAGGGGGCAGGCACGGGGAGCTGTTTTTT. Translation gives CASSQPETGGRHGELFF.

The CDR3 loop reads CASSIGQVRGTDTQYF. In DNA form, the CDR3 reads TGTGCCAGTAGTATAGGACAGGTCCGGGGCACAGATACGCAGTATTTT. The rearrangement joins TRBV19 to TRBJ2-3; TRBD1 might be the D (6 bases). Germline V gene data show CDR1 as LNHDA and CDR2 as SQIVND (reference sequence). The ends were cut back, 1 base at V and 1 base at J, with 12 bases in the middle. The CDR3 has 16 amino acids.

About this clone itself: Different DNA sequences within this sample yield the same CDR3. The chain recombines TRBV7-9 with TRBJ2-5, with TRBD1 matching 7 bases. The CDR3 totals 13 residues. V lost 5 bases to trimming and J lost 2 bases; unmatched junction nucleotides: 2. Germline CDR1 and CDR2: SEHNR and FQNEAQ (reference sequence). CDR3 sequence reads: CASSPRGQETQYF. The CDR3 DNA sequence: TGTGCCAGCAGCCCCAGGGGGCAAGAGACCCAGTACTTC.

CDR3 bases: TGTGCCAGTAGTATAGTCGGTGGTCGGCCGGGGGGCTACACCTTC. Translated: CASSIVGGRPGGYTF. The genes are TRBV19 and TRBJ1-2; D remains ambiguous. CDR3 length equals 15 residues. The germline gives CDR1 LNHDA, CDR2 SQIVND (reference sequence). Trimming shortened V by 1 base and J by 8 bases, and 17 bases separated the two germline ends. Full variable domain (missing parts from reference TRBV19 and TRBJ1-2): DGGITQSPKYLFRKEGQNVTLSCEQNLNHDAMYWYRQDPGQGLRLIYYSQIVNDFQKGDIAEGYSVSREKKESFPLTVTSAQKNPTAFYLCASSIVGGRPGGYTFGSGTRLTVV.

The chain joins TRBV7-9 to TRBJ2-3, with TRBD1 identical over 8 bases. Trimming at V came to 6 bases and at J to 2 bases, leaving 16 bases not matched to a gene. The germline V gene encodes CDR1 SEHNR and CDR2 FQNEAQ (reference sequence). This CDR3 is 18 amino acids long. CDR3 amino acids: CASSKPGTGLIYTDTQYF. The CDR3 nucleotides are TGTGCCAGCAGTAAACCCGGGACAGGATTGATTTACACAGATACGCAGTATTTT.

This clone was counted between two and nine times. V and J are TRBV10-3 and TRBJ2-7, with D unresolved. V lost 2 bases, J lost 6 bases, and 5 bases lay in between. This CDR3 is 11 amino acids long. The germline V gene has CDR1 ENHRY and CDR2 SYGVKD. The chain's CDR3 is CAISELSEQYF. The CDR3 DNA sequence: TGTGCCATCAGTGAGCTAAGCGAGCAGTACTTC.

This sequence joins TRBV14 and TRBJ1-1; D is unclear. Trimming stripped 4 bases from V and 0 bases from J, with 6 bases between. CDR1 and CDR2 from the germline V gene are SGHDN and FVKESK. The CDR3 has 13 amino acids. This CDR3 reads CASSPSLNTEAFF. For the CDR3, the DNA is TGTGCCAGCAGCCCATCATTGAACACTGAAGCTTTCTTT. Based on the CDR3 plus reference TRBV14 and TRBJ1-1, the full variable domain is EAGVTQFPSHSVIEKGQTVTLRCDPISGHDNLYWYRRVMGKEIKFLLHFVKESKQDESGMPNNRFLAERTGGTYSTLKVQPAELEDSGVYFCASSPSLNTEAFFGQGTRLTVV.

The chain links TRBV7-9 to TRBJ1-2; 9 bases fit TRBD1. The CDR3 contains 15 residues. Germline lookup yields CDR1 SEHNR and CDR2 FQNEAQ (reference sequence). The V gene end was trimmed by 1 base and the J gene end by 3 bases; junction bases not matched to a gene: 3. The CDR3 sequence: CASSLETGGDYGYTF. In DNA, the CDR3 is TGTGCCAGCAGCTTAGAAACAGGGGGCGACTATGGCTACACCTTC.

The count of this clone is one. The CDR3 reads CASWRDRVDVRQYF. The CDR3 DNA follows: TGTGCCAGCTGGAGGGACAGAGTAGACGTTAGGCAGTACTTC. The chain is built from TRBV2 and TRBJ2-7; D might be TRBD1 (7 bases). V gave up 8 bases and J gave up 9 bases, with 23 bases separating them. CDR1 is SNHLY and CDR2 is FYNNEI in the germline V gene. The CDR3 runs to 14 residues.

This chain links TRBV2 with TRBJ2-7; D ambiguous. This CDR3 has 16 amino acids. V was pared by 2 bases and J by 0 bases, with 14 bases between. Germline CDR1 reads SNHLY; CDR2 reads FYNNEI. The CDR3 loop is CASSERVLMSSYEQYF. The CDR3 nucleotides read TGTGCCAGCAGTGAACGGGTACTCATGAGCTCCTACGAGCAGTACTTC.

The chain recombines TRBV14 with TRBJ2-3; a possible D gene is TRBD1 (6 bases). Germline V gene sequence: CDR1 SGHDN, CDR2 FVKESK. This CDR3 spans 14 amino acids. V lost 2 bases, J lost 9 bases, and 15 bases lay in between. In DNA, the CDR3 is TGTGCCAGCAGCCAAAGGATGGGGGCGGAGACGCAGTATTTT. It encodes CASSQRMGAETQYF. The complete variable domain, with remaining parts taken from reference TRBV14 and TRBJ2-3, reads EAGVTQFPSHSVIEKGQTVTLRCDPISGHDNLYWYRRVMGKEIKFLLHFVKESKQDESGMPNNRFLAERTGGTYSTLKVQPAELEDSGVYFCASSQRMGAETQYFGPGTRLTVL.